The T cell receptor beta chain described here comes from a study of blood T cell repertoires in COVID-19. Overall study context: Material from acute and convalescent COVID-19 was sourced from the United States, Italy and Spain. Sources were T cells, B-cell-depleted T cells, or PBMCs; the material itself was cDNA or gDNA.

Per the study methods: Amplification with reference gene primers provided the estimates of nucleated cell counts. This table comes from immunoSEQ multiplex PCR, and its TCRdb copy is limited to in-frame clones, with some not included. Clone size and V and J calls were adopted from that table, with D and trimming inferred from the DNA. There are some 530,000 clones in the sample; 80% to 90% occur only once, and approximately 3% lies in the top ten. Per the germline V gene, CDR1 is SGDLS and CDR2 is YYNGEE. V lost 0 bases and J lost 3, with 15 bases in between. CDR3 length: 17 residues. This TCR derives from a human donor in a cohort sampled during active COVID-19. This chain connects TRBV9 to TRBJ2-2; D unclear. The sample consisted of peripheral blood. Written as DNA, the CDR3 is TGTGCCAGCAGCGTAGTTCCCCGGTATCGAGACACCGGGGAGCTGTTTTTT. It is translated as CASSVVPRYRDTGELFF.